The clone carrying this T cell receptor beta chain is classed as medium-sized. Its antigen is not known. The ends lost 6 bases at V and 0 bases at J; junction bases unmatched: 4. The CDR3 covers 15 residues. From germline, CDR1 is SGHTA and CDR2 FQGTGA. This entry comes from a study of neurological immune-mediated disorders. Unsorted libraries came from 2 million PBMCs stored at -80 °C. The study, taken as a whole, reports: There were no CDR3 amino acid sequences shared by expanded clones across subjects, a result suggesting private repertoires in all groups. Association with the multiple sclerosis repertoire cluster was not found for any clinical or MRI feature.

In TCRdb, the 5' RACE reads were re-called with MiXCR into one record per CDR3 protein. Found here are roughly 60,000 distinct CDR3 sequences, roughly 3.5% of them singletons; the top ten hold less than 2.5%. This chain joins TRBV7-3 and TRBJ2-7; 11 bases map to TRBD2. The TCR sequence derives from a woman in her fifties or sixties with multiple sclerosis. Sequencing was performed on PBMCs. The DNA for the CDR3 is TGTGCCAGCAGGTCAGGACTAGCGGGCTCCTACGAGCAGTACTTC. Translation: CASRSGLAGSYEQYF. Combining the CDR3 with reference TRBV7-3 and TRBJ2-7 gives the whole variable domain GAGVSQTPSNKVTEKGKYVELRCDPISGHTALYWYRQSLGQGPEFLIYFQGTGAADDSGLPNDRFFAVRPEGSVSTLKIQRTERGDSAVYLCASRSGLAGSYEQYFGPGTRLTVT.